This T cell receptor beta chain was found in a study of blood T cell repertoires in COVID-19. Overall study: Donors in the United States, Italy and Spain gave samples during acute or convalescent COVID-19. T cells, B-cell-depleted T cells, or PBMCs supplied cDNA or gDNA.

Original methodology: Reference gene primers were amplified, and this amplification served to estimate nucleated cell counts. Method: immunoSEQ multiplex PCR; TCRdb's copy keeps in-frame clones and lacks some. V and J calls and clone size are as listed in that table; D and trimming were resolved from the DNA. The sample gives hundreds of thousands of clones, 85% to 90% of which show up once; nearly 6.5% is in the top ten. Recruited during active infection, patients (from Seattle) were subsequently followed longitudinally. The CDR3 length is 15 residues. Trimming cost V 5 bases and J 3 bases; bases outside gene matches: 5. Germline CDR1 reads MNHEY; CDR2 reads SMNVEV (reference sequence).

Specimen: peripheral blood. The chain recombines TRBV27 with TRBJ2-2, with TRBD1 identical over 8 bases. The clonotype was recovered from a woman aged 45-65 years with COVID-19, enrolled during active disease. The DNA of the CDR3 is TGTGCCAGCAGTCGGGACAGGCGGGACACCGGGGAGCTGTTTTTT. This sequence encodes CASSRDRRDTGELFF.